These 17 T cell receptor beta chains came from one sample sequenced in a study of post-analysis software for immune sequencing data. Study results and caveats: Comparison of patients with controls showed five TRBV segments more frequent in patients, TRBV5-6, TRBV5-1 and TRBV20-1 among them.

Their antigen targets remain unknown. Carried by the TCR beta cDNA libraries were unique molecular identifiers. TCRdb itself ran the PCR reads through MiXCR, one entry per CDR3 protein. This sample has approximately 360,000 distinct CDR3 sequences, with approximately 33% found just once. The sample comprised blood. The receptors derive from a girl aged 10 to 17 with multiple sclerosis.

A few counts support this clonotype. The genes are TRBV7-9 and TRBJ1-6, with TRBD1 matching over 8 bases. V was clipped by 5 bases and J by 0 bases; unmatched bases: 3. The CDR3 sequence is 16 residues long. From germline, CDR1 is SEHNR and CDR2 FQNEAQ (reference sequence). DNA of the CDR3: TGTGCCAGCAGCCGGGGACAGGACTCCTATAATTCACCCCTCCACTTT. It translates to CASSRGQDSYNSPLHF.

This clonotype was seen a handful of times. The chain is built from TRBV10-3 and TRBJ2-5; D unclear. V lost 3 bases to trimming and J lost 5 bases, with 10 bases between them. The CDR3 covers 13 residues. The germline V gene encodes CDR1 ENHRY and CDR2 SYGVKD. The CDR3 spells CAISDRGLETQYF. DNA of the CDR3: TGTGCCATCAGTGATCGAGGCCTGGAGACCCAGTACTTC.

The genes are TRBV7-2 and TRBJ1-1, with D perhaps matching TRBD1 (5 bases). The CDR3 spans 13 residues. The V and J ends lost 1 base and 6 bases respectively, with 9 bases between them. Germline CDR1 reads SGHTA; CDR2 reads FQGNSA. The CDR3 DNA is TGTGCCAGCAGCTTAGTAATAGGGGCTGAAGCTTTCTTT. This sequence encodes CASSLVIGAEAFF.

The genes are TRBV5-1 and TRBJ2-3; tentatively, D is TRBD1 (5 bases). The CDR3 has 15 amino acids. The germline V gene has CDR1 SGHRS and CDR2 YFSETQ. With 0 bases removed from V and 0 bases from J, the gap between germline ends came to 8 bases. The CDR3 coding sequence is TGCGCCAGCAGCTTGGAAGGGGCCAGCACAGATACGCAGTATTTT. Residues: CASSLEGASTDTQYF.

J is TRBJ1-2 and V is TRBV7-3; D is unresolved. This CDR3 has 12 amino acids. Germline loops: CDR1 SGHTA, CDR2 FQGTGA. Trimming pared 4 bases from V and 7 bases from J, leaving 10 bases between. The chain's CDR3 is CASSSGPGGYTF. Here the CDR3 DNA reads TGTGCCAGCAGCTCTGGCCCGGGTGGCTACACCTTC.

The sample holds a few counts of this clonotype. The CDR3: CASREEETQYF. The CDR3 nucleotides read TGCGCCAGCAGGGAGGAAGAGACCCAGTACTTC. The V call is TRBV5-1, the J call TRBJ2-5; TRBD2 is a possible D gene (5 bases). Germline V gives CDR1 SGHRS, CDR2 YFSETQ. CDR3 size: 11 residues. With 5 bases removed from V and 3 bases from J, the gap between germline ends came to 5 bases.

This clonotype was observed a single time. This chain connects TRBV4-2 to TRBJ2-7; D perhaps matches TRBD2 (6 bases). Germline loops: CDR1 LGHNA, CDR2 YNFKEQ. V dropped 4 bases and J dropped 5 bases, with 6 bases sitting between them. The length of the CDR3 is 11 residues. As DNA, the CDR3 is TGTGCCAGCAGCCGGGGGGACGAGCAGTACTTC. Translation gives CASSRGDEQYF.

The chain carries TRBV7-2 and TRBJ1-6; 10 bases map to TRBD1. The germline V gene encodes CDR1 SGHTA and CDR2 FQGNSA. V gave up 5 bases and J gave up 10 bases; unmatched junction bases: 8. This CDR3 has 15 residues. The CDR3 sequence: CASSPAGTGDSPLHF. The CDR3 nucleotides read TGTGCCAGCAGCCCGGCCGGGACAGGGGACTCACCCCTCCACTTT.

The table lists this clonotype with many counts. Written as DNA, the CDR3 is TGTGCCAGCAGCTTGGAGGGGACTCCGGGGGTGGATACGCAGTATTTT. Amino acid sequence: CASSLEGTPGVDTQYF. The J gene is TRBJ2-3, the V gene TRBV5-5; a possible D gene is TRBD2 (6 bases). V gave up 0 bases and J gave up 6 bases, with 17 bases separating them. The germline V gene has CDR1 SGHKS and CDR2 YYEKEE (reference sequence). The CDR3 sequence is 16 residues long.

In its sample, this clonotype was seen a few times. This rearrangement joins TRBV6-1 to TRBJ1-5; D not resolved. CDR3 length equals 15 residues. Germline CDR1 and CDR2: MNHNS and SASEGT. V was clipped by 4 bases and J by 0 bases, with 10 bases between them. CDR3 DNA: TGTGCCAGCAGTGGCCGACATTATAGCAATCAGCCCCAGCATTTT. Translating it yields CASSGRHYSNQPQHF.

At least ten counts were recorded for this clonotype. At one end the junction does not follow the germline gene, possibly because of a read error. The rearrangement uses TRBV12-3 or TRBV12-4 and TRBJ1-2; D is unclear. The CDR3 runs 12 residues. The CDR3 is CASSLGYYGYTF. CDR3 in DNA: TGTGCCAGCAGCTTAGGGTACTATGGCTACACCTTC.

The sample holds a few counts of this clonotype. This chain joins TRBV7-2 and TRBJ2-7; D might be TRBD1 (5 bases). The germline V gene encodes CDR1 SGHTA and CDR2 FQGNSA. This CDR3 has 15 amino acids. The germline V and J ends were trimmed by 0 bases and 1 base, with 10 bases remaining between them. The chain's CDR3 is CASSLARQGSYEQYF. The CDR3 DNA reads as TGTGCCAGCAGCTTAGCGCGGCAGGGTTCCTACGAGCAGTACTTC.

On this clonotype itself: A much larger clone is a single base away; this may be a read error. V gene TRBV12-3 or TRBV12-4 combines with J gene TRBJ2-7, with a tentative D call TRBD1 (5 bases). The CDR3 loop spans 13 amino acids. The CDR3 DNA is TGTGCCAACAGTTTCGACAGAGCCTACGAGCAGTACTTC. Protein sequence: CANSFDRAYEQYF.

This clonotype was detected many times. The chain employs TRBV30 and TRBJ2-7, with 11 bases lining up with TRBD2. V lost 4 bases, J lost 4 bases, and 0 bases stayed unmatched. Germline CDR1 GTSNPN, CDR2 SVGIG (reference sequence). The CDR3 extends over 12 amino acids. This CDR3 reads CAWTSGGYEQYF. The CDR3, as DNA: TGTGCCTGGACTAGCGGGGGGTACGAGCAGTACTTC.

This clonotype came up a few times. The chain joins TRBV12-5 to TRBJ2-5, with D possibly called TRBD1 or TRBD2 (6 bases each). With 3 bases removed from V and 1 base from J, the gap between germline ends came to 9 bases. CDR1 is LGHNT and CDR2 is FRNRAP in the germline V gene. The CDR3 is made up of 14 amino acids. The CDR3 spells CASGFSGAQETQYF. The CDR3 bases are TGTGCTAGTGGTTTTTCGGGGGCCCAAGAGACCCAGTACTTC.

V gene TRBV5-1 combines with J gene TRBJ1-1, with D possibly matching TRBD1 (6 bases). The CDR3 totals 15 residues. The germline V gene encodes CDR1 SGHRS and CDR2 YFSETQ. V was cut by 3 bases and J by 0 bases, with 12 bases left in between. In DNA form, the CDR3 reads TGCGCCAGCAGCTCCCAACAGGGAATGAACACTGAAGCTTTCTTT. Its protein product is CASSSQQGMNTEAFF.

Turning to this clonotype: Relative to the germline gene, one junction end is altered; a read error may explain this. The chain joins TRBV29-1 to TRBJ2-5; D uncertain. The CDR3 loop spans 12 amino acids. Germline assignment: CDR1 SQVTM and CDR2 ANQGSEA. The CDR3 protein is CSATSGPETRYF. The DNA of the CDR3 is TGCAGCGCCACATCCGGCCCGGAGACCCGGTACTTC.